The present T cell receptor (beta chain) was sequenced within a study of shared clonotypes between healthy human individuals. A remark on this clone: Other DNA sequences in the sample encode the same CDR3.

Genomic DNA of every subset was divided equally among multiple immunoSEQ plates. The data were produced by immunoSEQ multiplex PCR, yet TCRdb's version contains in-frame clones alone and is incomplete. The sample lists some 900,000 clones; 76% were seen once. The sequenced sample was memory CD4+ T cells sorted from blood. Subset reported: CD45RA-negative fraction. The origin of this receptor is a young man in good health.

CDR3 region: CASSNRDGLSYEQYF. CDR3 sequence (DNA): TGTGCCAGCAGCAACCGGGATGGATTATCCTACGAGCAGTACTTC. The chain recombines TRBV7-8 with TRBJ2-7; D might be TRBD2 (5 bases). The CDR3 runs to 15 residues. Deletions cut 5 bases from V and 1 base from J, with 15 bases between. Germline lookup yields CDR1 SGHVS and CDR2 FQNEAQ.